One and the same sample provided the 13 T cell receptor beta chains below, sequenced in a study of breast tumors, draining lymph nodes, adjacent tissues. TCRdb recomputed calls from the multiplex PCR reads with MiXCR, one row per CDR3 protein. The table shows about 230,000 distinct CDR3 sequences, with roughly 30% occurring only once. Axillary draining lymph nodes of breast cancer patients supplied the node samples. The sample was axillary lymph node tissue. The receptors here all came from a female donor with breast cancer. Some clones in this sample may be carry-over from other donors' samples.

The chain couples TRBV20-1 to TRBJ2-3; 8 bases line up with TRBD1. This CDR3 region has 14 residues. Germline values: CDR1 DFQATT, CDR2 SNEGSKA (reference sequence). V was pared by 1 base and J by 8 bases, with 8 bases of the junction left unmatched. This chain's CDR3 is CSARGQGAMGTQYF. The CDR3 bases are TGCAGTGCTAGAGGGCAGGGGGCGATGGGTACGCAGTATTTT.

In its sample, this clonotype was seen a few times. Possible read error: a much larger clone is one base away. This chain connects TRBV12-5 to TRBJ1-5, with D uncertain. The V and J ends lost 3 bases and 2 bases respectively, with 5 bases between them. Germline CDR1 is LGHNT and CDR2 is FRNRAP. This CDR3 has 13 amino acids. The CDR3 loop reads CASGFGGNQPQHF. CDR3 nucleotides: TGTGCTAGTGGTTTCGGGGGCAATCAGCCCCAGCATTTT.

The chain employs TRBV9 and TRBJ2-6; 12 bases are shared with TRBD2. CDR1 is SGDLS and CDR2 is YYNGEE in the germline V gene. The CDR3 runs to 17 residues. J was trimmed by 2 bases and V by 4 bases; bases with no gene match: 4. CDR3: CASSFRTSGTGANVLTF. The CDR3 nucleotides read TGTGCCAGCAGCTTCCGGACTAGCGGGACTGGGGCCAACGTCCTGACTTTC.

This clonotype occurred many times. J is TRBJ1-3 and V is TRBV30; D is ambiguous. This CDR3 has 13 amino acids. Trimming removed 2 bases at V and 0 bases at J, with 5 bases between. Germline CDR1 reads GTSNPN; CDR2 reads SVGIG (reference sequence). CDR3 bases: TGTGCCTGGAGTACAGTCTCTGGAAACACCATATATTTT. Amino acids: CAWSTVSGNTIYF.

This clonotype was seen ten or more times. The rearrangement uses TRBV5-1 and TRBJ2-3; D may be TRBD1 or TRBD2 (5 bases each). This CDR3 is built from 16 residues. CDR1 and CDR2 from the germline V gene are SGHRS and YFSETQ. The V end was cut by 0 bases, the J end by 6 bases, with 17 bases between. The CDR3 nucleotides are TGCGCCAGCAGCTTGGCAGTCCAGGGAGTAGGGGATACGCAGTATTTT. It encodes CASSLAVQGVGDTQYF.

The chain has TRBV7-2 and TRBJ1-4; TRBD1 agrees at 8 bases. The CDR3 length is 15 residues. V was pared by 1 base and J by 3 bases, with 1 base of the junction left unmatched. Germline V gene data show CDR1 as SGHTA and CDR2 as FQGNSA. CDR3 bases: TGTGCCAGCAGCTTAGGGACAGGGTCTAATGAAAAACTGTTTTTT. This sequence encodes CASSLGTGSNEKLFF.

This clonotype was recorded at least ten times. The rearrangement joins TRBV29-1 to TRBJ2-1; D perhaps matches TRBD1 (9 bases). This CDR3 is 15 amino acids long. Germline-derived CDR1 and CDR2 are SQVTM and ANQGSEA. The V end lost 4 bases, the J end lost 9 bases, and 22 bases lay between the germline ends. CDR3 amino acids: CSVAAHSGTGTEQFF. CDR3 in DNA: TGCAGCGTTGCCGCCCATAGCGGGACAGGGACTGAGCAGTTCTTC.

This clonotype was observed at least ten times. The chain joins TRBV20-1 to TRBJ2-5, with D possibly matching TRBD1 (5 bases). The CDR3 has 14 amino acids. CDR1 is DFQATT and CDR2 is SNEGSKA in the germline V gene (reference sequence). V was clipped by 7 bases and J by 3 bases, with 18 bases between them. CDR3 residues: CSVRGSRTKETQYF. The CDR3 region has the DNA TGCAGTGTCAGAGGTAGCAGGACAAAAGAGACCCAGTACTTC.

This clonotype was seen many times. The CDR3 is CSAALTPLGEQYF. The DNA for the CDR3 is TGCAGTGCAGCCTTGACTCCACTCGGGGAGCAGTACTTC. The chain couples TRBV20-1 to TRBJ2-7; D remains ambiguous. The germline V gene has CDR1 DFQATT and CDR2 SNEGSKA (reference sequence). V lost 6 bases and J lost 7, with 19 bases in between. This CDR3 has 13 residues.

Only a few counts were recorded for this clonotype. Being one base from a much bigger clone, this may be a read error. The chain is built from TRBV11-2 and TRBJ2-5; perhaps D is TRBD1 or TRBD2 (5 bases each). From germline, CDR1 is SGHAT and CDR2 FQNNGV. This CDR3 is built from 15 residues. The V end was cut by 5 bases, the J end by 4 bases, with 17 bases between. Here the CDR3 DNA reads TGTGCCAGCAGCGCCCGGGAAGGGACGGCAGAGACCCAGTACTTC. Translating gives CASSAREGTAETQYF.

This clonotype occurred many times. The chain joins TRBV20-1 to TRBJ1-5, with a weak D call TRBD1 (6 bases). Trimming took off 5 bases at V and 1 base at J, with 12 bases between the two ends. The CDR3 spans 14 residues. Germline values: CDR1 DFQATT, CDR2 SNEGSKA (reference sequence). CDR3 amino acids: CSAFGGTSNQPQHF. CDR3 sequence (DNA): TGCAGTGCTTTCGGGGGGACAAGCAATCAGCCCCAGCATTTT.

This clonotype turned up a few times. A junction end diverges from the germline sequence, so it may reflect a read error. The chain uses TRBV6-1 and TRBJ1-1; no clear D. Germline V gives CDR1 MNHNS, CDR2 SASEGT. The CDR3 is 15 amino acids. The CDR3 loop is CASREAVSGDTEAFF. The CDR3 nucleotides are TGTGCCAGCAGAGAAGCGGTGTCTGGTGACACTGAAGCTTTCTTT.

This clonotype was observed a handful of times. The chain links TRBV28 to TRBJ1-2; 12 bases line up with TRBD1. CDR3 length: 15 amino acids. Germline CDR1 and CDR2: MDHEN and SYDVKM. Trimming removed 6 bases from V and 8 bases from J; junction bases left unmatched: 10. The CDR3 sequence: CASRIPGTGGEGYTF. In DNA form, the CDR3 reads TGTGCCAGCAGGATCCCCGGGACAGGGGGCGAGGGCTACACCTTC.